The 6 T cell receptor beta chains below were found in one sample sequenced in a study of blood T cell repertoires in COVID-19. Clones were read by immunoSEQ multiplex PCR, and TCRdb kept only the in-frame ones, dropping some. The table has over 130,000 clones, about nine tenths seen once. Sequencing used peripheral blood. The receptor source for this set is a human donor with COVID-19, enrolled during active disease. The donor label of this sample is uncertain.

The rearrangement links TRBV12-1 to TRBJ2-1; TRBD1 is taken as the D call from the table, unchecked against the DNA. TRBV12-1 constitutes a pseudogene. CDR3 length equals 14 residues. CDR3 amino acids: CASLFRQNYNEQFF. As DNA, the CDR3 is TGTGCCAGCCTTTTTCGACAGAACTACAATGAGCAGTTCTTC.

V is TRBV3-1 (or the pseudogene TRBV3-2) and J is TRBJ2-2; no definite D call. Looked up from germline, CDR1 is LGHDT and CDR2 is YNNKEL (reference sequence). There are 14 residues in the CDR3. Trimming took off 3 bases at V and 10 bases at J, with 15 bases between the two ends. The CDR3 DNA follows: TGTGCCAGCAGCCACCCAATGAAGTCGGTGGAGCTGTTTTTT. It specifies CASSHPMKSVELFF.

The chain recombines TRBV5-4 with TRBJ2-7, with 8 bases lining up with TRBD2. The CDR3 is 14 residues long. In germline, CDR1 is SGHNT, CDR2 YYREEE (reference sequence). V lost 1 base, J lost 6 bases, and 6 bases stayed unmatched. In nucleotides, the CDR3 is TGTGCCAGCAGCTTGTCAGCGGGAGTTTCCGAGCAGTACTTC. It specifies CASSLSAGVSEQYF.

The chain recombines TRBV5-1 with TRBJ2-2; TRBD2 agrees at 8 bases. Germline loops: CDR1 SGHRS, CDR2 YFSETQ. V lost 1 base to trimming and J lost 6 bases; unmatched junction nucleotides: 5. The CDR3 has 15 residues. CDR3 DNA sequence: TGCGCCAGCAGCTTGATGGTAGCGGGACCCGGGGAGCTGTTTTTT. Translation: CASSLMVAGPGELFF. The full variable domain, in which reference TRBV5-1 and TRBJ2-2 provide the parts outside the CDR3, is KAGVTQTPRYLIKTRGQQVTLSCSPISGHRSVSWYQQTPGQGLQFLFEYFSETQRNKGNFPGRFSGRQFSNSRSEMNVSTLELGDSALYLCASSLMVAGPGELFFGEGSRLTVL.

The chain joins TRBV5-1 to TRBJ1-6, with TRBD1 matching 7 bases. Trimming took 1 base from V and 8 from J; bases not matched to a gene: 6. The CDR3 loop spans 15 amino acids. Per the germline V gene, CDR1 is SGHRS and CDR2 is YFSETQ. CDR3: CASSLRGLYDSPLHF. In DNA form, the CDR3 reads TGCGCCAGCAGCTTGAGGGGGCTGTACGATTCACCCCTCCACTTT. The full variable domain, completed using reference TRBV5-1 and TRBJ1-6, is KAGVTQTPRYLIKTRGQQVTLSCSPISGHRSVSWYQQTPGQGLQFLFEYFSETQRNKGNFPGRFSGRQFSNSRSEMNVSTLELGDSALYLCASSLRGLYDSPLHFGNGTRLTVT.

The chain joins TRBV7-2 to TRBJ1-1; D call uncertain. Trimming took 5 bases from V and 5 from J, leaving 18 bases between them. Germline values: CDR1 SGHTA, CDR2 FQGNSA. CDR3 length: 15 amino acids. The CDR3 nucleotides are TGTGCCAGCAGCCAATGGTCCGGGGTTAGGACTGAAGCTTTCTTT. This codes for CASSQWSGVRTEAFF. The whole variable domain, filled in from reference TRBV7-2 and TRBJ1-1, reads GAGVSQSPSNKVTEKGKDVELRCDPISGHTALYWYRQSLGQGLEFLIYFQGNSAPDKSGLPSDRFSAERTGGSVSTLTIQRTQQEDSAVYLCASSQWSGVRTEAFFGQGTRLTVV.